The clone carrying this T cell receptor (beta chain) has only a few counts. What it binds is not known. This entry is derived from a study of vaccination effects on CD4 cells after COVID-19. This CDR3 region has 14 residues. The germline V gene encodes CDR1 SGHTA and CDR2 FQGTGA. With 2 bases clipped from V and 10 bases from J, the junction kept 8 bases outside the gene matches. Findings and caveats of the study: There was only 1 of 255 vaccine-induced clones in healthy vaccinees that cross-reacted with common cold coronaviruses. Marked clonal contraction was seen in infection- and vaccine-induced clones late after vaccination.

Viral peptide pools were used in the ViraFEST assay to expand antigen-specific CD4+ T cells, and sequencing came afterward. Following 10 days of culture, CD4+ T cells were isolated. Previously uninfected by SARS-CoV-2, the vaccine recipients also showed negative nucleocapsid antibodies. Some clones are missing from TCRdb's copy, which holds only in-frame ones; the method was immunoSEQ multiplex PCR. The sample holds some 68,000 clones, about four fifths seen once. The sample was CD4+ T cells from PBMCs cultured with SARS-CoV-2 spike peptides, taken before COVID-19 vaccination. This clonotype originated in a human donor who received a COVID-19 vaccine. The V gene is TRBV7-3, the J gene TRBJ2-1; 7 bases fit TRBD2. CDR3 protein: CASSLASASGEQFF. DNA of the CDR3: TGTGCCAGCAGCTTAGCGTCGGCTAGCGGCGAGCAGTTCTTC. Full variable domain (outside the CDR3, taken from reference TRBV7-3 and TRBJ2-1): GAGVSQTPSNKVTEKGKYVELRCDPISGHTALYWYRQSLGQGPEFLIYFQGTGAADDSGLPNDRFFAVRPEGSVSTLKIQRTERGDSAVYLCASSLASASGEQFFGPGTRLTVL.